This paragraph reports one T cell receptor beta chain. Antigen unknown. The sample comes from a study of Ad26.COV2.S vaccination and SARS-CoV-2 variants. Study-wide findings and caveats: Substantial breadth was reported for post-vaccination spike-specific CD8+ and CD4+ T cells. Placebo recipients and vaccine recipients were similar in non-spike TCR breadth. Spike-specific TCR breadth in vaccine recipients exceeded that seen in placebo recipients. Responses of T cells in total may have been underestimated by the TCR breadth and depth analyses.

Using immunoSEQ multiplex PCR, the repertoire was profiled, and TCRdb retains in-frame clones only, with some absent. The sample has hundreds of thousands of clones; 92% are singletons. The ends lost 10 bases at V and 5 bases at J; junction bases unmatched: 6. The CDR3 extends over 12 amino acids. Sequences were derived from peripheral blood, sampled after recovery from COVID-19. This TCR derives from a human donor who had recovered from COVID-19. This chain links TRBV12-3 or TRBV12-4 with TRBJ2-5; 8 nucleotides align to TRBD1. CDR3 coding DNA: TGTGCCACGACAGGGGACGGGGAGACCCAGTACTTC. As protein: CATTGDGETQYF.